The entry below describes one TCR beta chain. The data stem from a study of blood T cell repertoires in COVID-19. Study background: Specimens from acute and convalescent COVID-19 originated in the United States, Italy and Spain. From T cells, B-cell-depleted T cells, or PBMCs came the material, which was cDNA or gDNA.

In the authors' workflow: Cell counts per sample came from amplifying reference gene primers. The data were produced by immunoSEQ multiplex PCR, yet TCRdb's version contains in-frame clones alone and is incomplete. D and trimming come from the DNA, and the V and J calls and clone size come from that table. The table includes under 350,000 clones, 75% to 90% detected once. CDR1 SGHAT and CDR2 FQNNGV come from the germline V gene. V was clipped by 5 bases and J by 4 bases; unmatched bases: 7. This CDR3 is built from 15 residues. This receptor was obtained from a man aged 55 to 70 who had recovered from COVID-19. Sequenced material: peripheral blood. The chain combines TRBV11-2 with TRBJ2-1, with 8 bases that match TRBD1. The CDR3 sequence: CASSQGQGGYNEQFF. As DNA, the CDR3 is TGTGCCAGCAGCCAAGGACAGGGTGGGTACAATGAGCAGTTCTTC.